What follows are 18 T cell receptor beta chains derived from one specimen sequenced in a study of blood T cell repertoires in COVID-19. This table comes from immunoSEQ multiplex PCR, and its TCRdb copy is limited to in-frame clones, with some not included. The data contain about 200,000 clones, approximately 84% of them singletons. The sample taken for sequencing was peripheral blood. Receptors originate from a woman aged 45-60 years with active or convalescent COVID-19.

As to this clone: An end of the junction does not agree with germline; a read error may underlie this. The chain joins TRBV6-5 to TRBJ2-7; TRBD1 agrees at 12 bases. Looked up from germline, CDR1 is MNHEY and CDR2 is SVGAGI. This CDR3 spans 15 amino acids. Here the CDR3 reads CASTRDRGRTYEQYF. In DNA, the CDR3 is TGTGCTAGCACCCGGGACAGGGGGCGAACCTACGAGCAGTACTTC.

V usage is TRBV7-3 and J usage is TRBJ2-3; D is unresolved. CDR1 and CDR2 (germline): SGHTA, FQGTGA. This CDR3 spans 13 amino acids. V was pared by 3 bases and J by 5 bases, with 9 bases between. This CDR3 is CASSFTRGDTQYF. DNA for the CDR3: TGTGCCAGCAGCTTCACCCGAGGAGATACGCAGTATTTT.

Of note for this clone: Other DNA sequences in the same sample also yield this CDR3. The chain couples TRBV5-1 to TRBJ2-2; possible D gene TRBD1, 5 bases. The length of the CDR3 is 14 residues. V lost 3 bases and J lost 1, with 7 bases in between. CDR1 is SGHRS, CDR2 YFSETQ, per germline. CDR3 coding DNA: TGCGCCAGCAGCTCCCAGGGGAACACCGGGGAGCTGTTTTTT. It translates to CASSSQGNTGELFF.

The rearrangement links TRBV6-1 to TRBJ1-4, with TRBD1 as a possible D gene (5 bases). Germline V CDR1 and CDR2: MNHNS, SASEGT. CDR3 length: 13 residues. The V and J ends lost 3 bases and 5 bases respectively, with 7 bases between them. The CDR3 nucleotides read TGTGCCAGCAGTGAGACAGAAAATGAAAAACTGTTTTTT. Residues: CASSETENEKLFF.

The chain employs TRBV5-4 and TRBJ1-2, with TRBD1 matching 10 bases. Trimming cost V 3 bases and J 6 bases; bases outside gene matches: 5. From germline, CDR1 is SGHNT and CDR2 YYREEE (reference sequence). This CDR3 region has 14 residues. The CDR3, as DNA: TGTGCCAGCAGCTCCGGACAGGGGGGGAATGGCTACACCTTC. Translated, it gives CASSSGQGGNGYTF.

V usage is TRBV5-1 and J usage is TRBJ1-5, with TRBD1 as a possible D gene (6 bases). The CDR3 totals 15 residues. Between the trimmed V and J ends, which lost 4 bases and 6 bases, there was a span of 17 bases. In germline, CDR1 is SGHRS, CDR2 YFSETQ. CDR3 residues: CASSIGPQGGQPQHF. DNA of the CDR3: TGCGCCAGCAGCATTGGCCCACAGGGTGGTCAGCCCCAGCATTTT.

This chain connects TRBV4-1 to TRBJ2-3, with 9 bases identical to TRBD2. J lost 4 bases, V lost 4 bases, and 6 bases had no gene match. The germline gives CDR1 MGHRA, CDR2 YSYEKL. This CDR3 spans 15 amino acids. The CDR3 loop is CASSRVAGAPDTQYF. The CDR3 DNA reads TGCGCCAGCAGCCGGGTAGCGGGAGCACCAGATACGCAGTATTTT.

The sample holds many counts of this clone. Additional DNA sequences in this sample encode the identical CDR3. The chain carries TRBV13 and TRBJ1-1; weak D call: TRBD1 (6 bases). Trimming removed 2 bases from V and 9 bases from J, with 25 bases in between. This CDR3 is built from 17 residues. Per germline, CDR1 PRHDT and CDR2 FYEKMQ (reference sequence). As DNA, the CDR3 is TGTGCCAGCAGCTTACGGGGGGGCTTCGAGGGGTCTCTGAAAGCTTTCTTT. Its translation is CASSLRGGFEGSLKAFF. Based on the CDR3 plus reference TRBV13 and TRBJ1-1, the full variable domain is AAGVIQSPRHLIKEKRETATLKCYPIPRHDTVYWYQQGPGQDPQFLISFYEKMQSDKGSIPDRFSAQQFSDYHSELNMSSLELGDSALYFCASSLRGGFEGSLKAFFGQGTRLTVV.

The V gene is TRBV28, the J gene TRBJ1-2, with 7 bases matching TRBD1. V was clipped by 3 bases and J by 6 bases; unmatched bases: 10. The length of the CDR3 is 15 residues. CDR1 MDHEN and CDR2 SYDVKM come from the germline V gene. DNA for the CDR3: TGTGCCAGCAGTTTTCGGGTACAGGGGTCACATGGCTACACCTTC. Protein sequence: CASSFRVQGSHGYTF.

The chain employs TRBV5-1 and TRBJ2-3; perhaps TRBD2 as D (6 bases). The germline CDR1 and CDR2 sequences are SGHRS and YFSETQ. V was clipped by 1 base and J by 2 bases, with 26 bases between them. This CDR3 is 20 amino acids long. The CDR3 DNA reads TGCGCCAGCAGCTTGACGGGTTGGACGTCGGGACTCTCCCACACAGATACGCAGTATTTT. Encoded protein: CASSLTGWTSGLSHTDTQYF.

This rearrangement joins TRBV28 to TRBJ2-7, with 9 bases identical to TRBD2. Trimming cost V 6 bases and J 6 bases; bases outside gene matches: 12. The CDR3 has 15 amino acids. Looked up from germline, CDR1 is MDHEN and CDR2 is SYDVKM. The CDR3 sequence: CASRPRTAGGREQYF. CDR3 bases: TGTGCCAGCAGACCAAGGACAGCGGGAGGCCGCGAGCAGTACTTC.

The chain employs TRBV28 and TRBJ1-6, with TRBD1 matching 7 bases. The CDR3 sequence is 14 residues long. Germline V CDR1 and CDR2: MDHEN, SYDVKM. CDR3 amino acids: CATKGAFKGAPLHF. CDR3 bases: TGTGCGACCAAGGGGGCCTTTAAAGGTGCACCCCTCCACTTT. Full variable domain (outside the CDR3, taken from reference TRBV28 and TRBJ1-6): DVKVTQSSRYLVKRTGEKVFLECVQDMDHENMFWYRQDPGLGLRLIYFSYDVKMKEKGDIPEGYSVSREKKERFSLILESASTNQTSMYLCATKGAFKGAPLHFGNGTRLTVT.

The J gene is TRBJ1-2, the V gene TRBV9; no firm D call. CDR1 and CDR2 from the germline V gene are SGDLS and YYNGEE. Trimming stripped 3 bases from V and 5 bases from J, with 11 bases between. The CDR3 length is 13 residues. The CDR3 region has the DNA TGTGCCAGCAGCGCGAGGAATTTTTATGGCTACACCTTC. This encodes CASSARNFYGYTF.

The chain links TRBV20-1 to TRBJ2-1; D is unclear. The CDR3 runs to 14 residues. Germline assignment: CDR1 DFQATT and CDR2 SNEGSKA (reference sequence). Trimming removed 3 bases at V and 4 bases at J, with 13 bases between. The CDR3 here is CSASLPEKYNEQFF. The CDR3 coding sequence is TGCAGTGCTAGTTTGCCAGAAAAGTACAATGAGCAGTTCTTC.

The gene calls are TRBV5-6 and TRBJ2-2; D possibly corresponds to TRBD2 (5 bases). The V and J ends lost 1 base and 7 bases respectively, with 14 bases between them. Germline CDR1 and CDR2: SGHDT and YYEEEE. This CDR3 is 15 amino acids long. The CDR3 loop reads CASSLLGHEGGELFF. The CDR3, as DNA: TGTGCCAGCAGCTTGCTGGGCCACGAGGGCGGGGAGCTGTTTTTT. Based on the CDR3 plus reference TRBV5-6 and TRBJ2-2, the full variable domain is DAGVTQSPTHLIKTRGQQVTLRCSPKSGHDTVSWYQQALGQGPQFIFQYYEEEERQRGNFPDRFSGHQFPNYSSELNVNALLLGDSALYLCASSLLGHEGGELFFGEGSRLTVL.

The chain recombines TRBV2 with TRBJ1-1; weak D call: TRBD1 (6 bases). This CDR3 has 14 residues. Per the germline V gene, CDR1 is SNHLY and CDR2 is FYNNEI. The V end was cut by 6 bases, the J end by 7 bases, with 18 bases between. In nucleotides, the CDR3 is TGTGCCAGCAGCGCCGTGGGGGGGCGAGGTGAAGCTTTCTTT. This sequence encodes CASSAVGGRGEAFF.

DNA for the CDR3: TGCAGCCCTACCCAGGGGTTAGTTTCTGAAGCTTTCTTT. Protein sequence: CSPTQGLVSEAFF. The genes are TRBV29-1 and TRBJ1-1; weak D call: TRBD1 (6 bases). The CDR3 loop spans 13 amino acids. Germline V CDR1 and CDR2: SQVTM, ANQGSEA. Between the trimmed V and J ends, which lost 8 bases and 6 bases, there was a span of 19 bases.

The V gene is TRBV24-1, the J gene TRBJ2-1; D may be TRBD2 (6 bases). Germline V gene lookup returns CDR1 KGHDR and CDR2 SFDVKD. The CDR3 totals 16 residues. Trimming stripped 3 bases from V and 7 bases from J, with 18 bases between. CDR3 in DNA: TGTGCCACCAGTGATCCTAGCGACACGAAGGGGAATGAGCAGTTCTTC. It translates to CATSDPSDTKGNEQFF.